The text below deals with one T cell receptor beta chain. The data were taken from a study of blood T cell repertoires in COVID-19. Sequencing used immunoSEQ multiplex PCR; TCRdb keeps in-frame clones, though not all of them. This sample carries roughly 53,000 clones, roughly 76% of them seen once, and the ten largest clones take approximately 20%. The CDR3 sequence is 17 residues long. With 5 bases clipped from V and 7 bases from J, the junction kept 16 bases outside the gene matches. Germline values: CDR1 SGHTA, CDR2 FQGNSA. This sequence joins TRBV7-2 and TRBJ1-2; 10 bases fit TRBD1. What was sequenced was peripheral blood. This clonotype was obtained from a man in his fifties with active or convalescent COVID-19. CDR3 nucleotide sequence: TGTGCCAGCAGCGAAAGCTTAACTCGGGGACAGGGGTTTGGCTACACCTTC. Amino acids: CASSESLTRGQGFGYTF.